One T cell receptor beta chain is described in this entry. Its matching antigen is unknown. An end of the junction does not agree with germline; a read error may underlie this. The CDR3 length is 17 residues. Germline-derived CDR1 and CDR2 are SEHNR and FQNEAQ (reference sequence). Primers included in the PCR were 60 Vbeta and 13 Jbeta primers. Profiling relied on immunoSEQ multiplex PCR, and the TCRdb table lists in-frame clones only, not all of them. The sample lists about 200,000 clones; about 87% were seen once. These data originate in a study of cytomegalovirus exposure and HLA in healthy donors. Study details: As an earlier analysis found, around 190 million T cells yielded about 120 million unique TCR beta sequences. Broader study findings: Some highly shared sequence variants likely arose as a pipeline artifact. A few V segments could not be told apart, such as TRBV6-2 and TRBV6-3, and were left out.

The chain employs TRBV7-9 and TRBJ1-4; the match to TRBD1 covers 7 bases. This sequence originates from a man younger than 45 in good health and CMV-seronegative. Source material: PBMCs. CDR3 amino acids: CSSSLWTGGRSGEKLFF. The CDR3 coding sequence is TGTTCCAGCAGCCTTTGGACAGGCGGCAGGTCGGGTGAAAAACTGTTTTTT.